This T cell receptor beta chain was observed in a study of cytomegalovirus exposure and HLA in healthy donors. The CDR3 covers 17 residues. Germline-derived CDR1 and CDR2 are KGHSH and LQKENI. Trimming took 4 bases from V and 2 from J, leaving 20 bases between them. 13 Jbeta primers and 60 Vbeta primers were used for the PCR. Using immunoSEQ multiplex PCR, the repertoire was profiled, and TCRdb retains in-frame clones only, with some absent. The sample contains 150,000 to 200,000 clones, approximately 81% of which appear only once. The sequencing sample was made of PBMCs. The clonotype originates from a man younger than 30 in good health and CMV-seropositive. V is TRBV18 and J is TRBJ1-1, with D perhaps matching TRBD1 (5 bases). For the CDR3, the DNA is TGTGCCAGCTCACGCACGTCTACCTCGGGGGGTAACACTGAAGCTTTCTTT. This translates into CASSRTSTSGGNTEAFF.